These T cell receptor beta chains were read from a single sample in a study of T-cell memory formation after mild COVID-19. TCRdb recomputed calls from the 5' RACE reads with MiXCR, one row per CDR3 protein. The profile shows approximately 52,000 distinct CDR3 sequences, over 8.5% of them singletons. Sequenced material: PBMCs or a T cell subset sorted from them (not recorded which). The receptors were sampled from an adult woman who had mild COVID-19 (a few samples of this study predate the infection). Cell type and time point are not known. The CDR3 runs from the conserved cysteine through the conserved F or W. D genes are given only for firm matches. Part of the rows lack a size; the others show once, few, many or a class for expanded clones.

- | TRBJ2-7 | TRBV12-3/TRBV12-4 | - | TGTGCCAGCAGATTAGCGGCCTCCTACGAGCAGTACTTC | CASRLAASYEQYF
- | TRBJ2-5 | TRBV4-1 | - | TGCGCCAGCAGCCATGAGGGGGGGGCGGCAGTAGAGACCCAGTACTTC | CASSHEGGAAVETQYF
TRBD2 | TRBJ2-1 | TRBV5-6 | many | TGTGCCAGCAGCCCCATGACTAGCGGAGAGTACAATGAGCAGTTCTTC | CASSPMTSGEYNEQFF
- | TRBJ2-1 | TRBV2 | - | TGTGCCAGCAGTGAATTAAGGGGCGAAGGAAATGAGCAGTTCTTC | CASSELRGEGNEQFF
- | TRBJ1-1 | TRBV7-8 | many | TGTGCCAGCAGCTTAGTTCAGGGTCGGGCTGAAGCTTTCTTT | CASSLVQGRAEAFF
TRBD1 | TRBJ2-5 | TRBV13 | many | TGTGCCAGCAGCTTGAACAGGGGGATGGAGACCCAGTACTTC | CASSLNRGMETQYF
TRBD2 | TRBJ2-1 | TRBV2 | few | TGTGCCAGCAGTGGGACTAGCGGGCGAGTTGAGCAGTTCTTC | CASSGTSGRVEQFF
- | TRBJ2-6 | TRBV10-3 | many | TGTGCCTCATCAACTGGGGCCAACGTCCTGACTTTC | CASSTGANVLTF
- | TRBJ2-1 | TRBV5-1 | - | TGCGCCAGCAGCCCCGGGACTCCTGGGGATGAGCAGTTCTTC | CASSPGTPGDEQFF
- | TRBJ2-3 | TRBV12-3/TRBV12-4 | many | TGTGCCAGCAGTGTGACTGGAAGCACAGATACGCAGTATTTT | CASSVTGSTDTQYF
- | TRBJ2-7 | TRBV5-1 | many | TGCGCCAGCTACCTAGGGGATTTGGGAACCTACGAGCAGTACTTC | CASYLGDLGTYEQYF
TRBD2 | TRBJ2-5 | TRBV20-1 | many | TGCAGTGCTAGATCCCCCCTAGCGGGACGGGGGACCCAGTACTTC | CSARSPLAGRGTQYF
- | TRBJ2-7 | TRBV5-1 | many | TGCGCCAGCAGCTGGGGATACGAGCAGTACTTC | CASSWGYEQYF
- | TRBJ1-1 | TRBV20-1 | - | TGCAGTGCTAACTCCGGGACACGCAACACTGAAGCTTTCTTT | CSANSGTRNTEAFF
TRBD1 | TRBJ2-7 | TRBV14 | - | TGTGCCAGCAGCCAACCGGGACAGGGAACCTACGAGCAGTACTTC | CASSQPGQGTYEQYF
TRBD1 | TRBJ2-2 | TRBV15 | few | TGTGCCACCAGCAGAGGGACAGGAGACACCGGGGAGCTGTTTTTT | CATSRGTGDTGELFF
TRBD2 | TRBJ2-4 | TRBV7-2 | few | TGTGCCAGCAGCTTAGTTGGGCTAGCGGGTGTGGGGTCCAAAAACATTCAGTACTTC | CASSLVGLAGVGSKNIQYF
- | TRBJ1-4 | TRBV12-3/TRBV12-4 | - | TGTGCCAGCAGTCAATTTAGCGCCCAGGGTGAAAAACTGTTTTTT | CASSQFSAQGEKLFF
- | TRBJ2-1 | TRBV7-2 | - | TGTGCCAGCAGCTTAAGGTCCCCCTTTACCTACAATGAGCAGTTCTTC | CASSLRSPFTYNEQFF
TRBD2 | TRBJ2-1 | TRBV7-6 | many | TGTGCCAGCAGCTTATCTAGCGGGAGTAGAAATGAGCAGTTCTTC | CASSLSSGSRNEQFF
- | TRBJ2-1 | TRBV5-1 | many | TGCGCCAGCAGCTTGGCCGGAGGGGGGCGGGAGCAGTTCTTC | CASSLAGGGREQFF
- | TRBJ2-7 | TRBV7-9 | many | TGTGCCAGCAGCTTAGGGGATGCGGGGAGTAGGTACGAGCAGTACTTC | CASSLGDAGSRYEQYF
- | TRBJ2-1 | TRBV4-2 | few | TGTGCCAGCAGCCAAGAACAGGCGTCAGGTTACAATGAGCAGTTCTTC | CASSQEQASGYNEQFF
- | TRBJ2-4 | TRBV2 | few | TGTGCCGTACAACCGGGACTTGGAGCCAAAAACATTCAGTACTTC | CAVQPGLGAKNIQYF
TRBD1 | TRBJ1-2 | TRBV7-9 | - | TGTGCCAGCAGCTTAGCAGGGGGCAGTGGCTACACCTTC | CASSLAGGSGYTF
- | TRBJ1-4 | TRBV7-9 | few | TGTGCCAGCAGCCCCTGGGACAACGAAAAACTGTTTTTT | CASSPWDNEKLFF
- | TRBJ2-6 | TRBV12-3/TRBV12-4 | many | TGTGCCAGCAGTTCCTCGGGGGCCAACGTCCTGACTTTC | CASSSSGANVLTF
- | TRBJ1-1 | TRBV27 | - | TGTGCCAGCGGCCGCCCTTCGGGAAGGAGCACTGAAGCTTTCTTT | CASGRPSGRSTEAFF
- | TRBJ2-7 | TRBV14 | few | TGTGCCAGCAGCCGAATCCCACAGGTCCACGAGCAGTACTTC | CASSRIPQVHEQYF
- | TRBJ2-7 | TRBV12-3/TRBV12-4 | many | TGTGCCAGCCGAATGGCAGGGTCGGTTTACGAGCAGTACTTC | CASRMAGSVYEQYF
TRBD1 | TRBJ1-6 | TRBV11-2 | - | TGTGCCAGCAGCTTAGATCCCAGGGGGCAAAATTCACCCCTCCACTTT | CASSLDPRGQNSPLHF
- | TRBJ2-7 | TRBV7-3 | - | TGTGCCAGCAGCTTAACGGCCAGGGGCGAGCAGTACTTC | CASSLTARGEQYF
- | TRBJ2-7 | TRBV6-5 | few | TGTGCCAGCAGGCTGCCATCTGGGGAGCAGTACTTC | CASRLPSGEQYF
- | TRBJ2-7 | TRBV12-3/TRBV12-4 | many | TGTGCCAGCAGTTTATATGGAGGTGGCTACGAGCAGTACTTC | CASSLYGGGYEQYF
- | TRBJ2-7 | TRBV4-1 | few | TGCGCCAGCAGCCTTTGGGAAGGGACCTACGAGCAGTACTTC | CASSLWEGTYEQYF
- | TRBJ2-1 | TRBV21-1 | few | TGTGCCAGCAGCAAAGACTCAGATTCTGGGGTGGTGGAAGGAAATGAGCAGTTCTTC | CASSKDSDSGVVEGNEQFF
- | TRBJ1-5 | TRBV12-3/TRBV12-4 | - | TGTGCCTCTGGGTGGACAGTCGACAATCAGCCCCAGCATTTT | CASGWTVDNQPQHF
- | TRBJ1-2 | TRBV29-1 | - | TGCAGCGTTGCTTTCAGGGGCTATGGCTACACCTTC | CSVAFRGYGYTF
- | TRBJ1-2 | TRBV30 | many | TGTGCCTGTCCAACCCGGGACCCCACGCGCTACACCTTC | CACPTRDPTRYTF
- | TRBJ2-3 | TRBV4-1 | many | TGCGCCAGCAGCCAAGCCGCCTATTCCACAGATACGCAGTATTTT | CASSQAAYSTDTQYF
- | TRBJ1-1 | TRBV20-1 | few | TGCAGTGCTTCGACGGTGAACACTGAAGCTTTCTTT | CSASTVNTEAFF
- | TRBJ2-3 | TRBV20-1 | many | TGCAGTGCTAGACCTCTGAGCACAGATACGCAGTATTTT | CSARPLSTDTQYF
- | TRBJ1-1 | TRBV29-1 | many | TGCAGCGTTGCTTCTTTGACAGGGAACACTGAAGCTTTCTTT | CSVASLTGNTEAFF
- | TRBJ2-2 | TRBV24-1 | - | TGTGCCACCAGTGATTATGGGACTTTCACCGGGGAGCTGTTTTTT | CATSDYGTFTGELFF
- | TRBJ1-1 | TRBV5-6 | - | TGTGCCAGCAGCTTATATTACGTACACACTGAAGCTTTCTTT | CASSLYYVHTEAFF
- | TRBJ2-1 | TRBV14 | - | TGTGCCAGCAGCCCCGTGGACAGAAAGCAGTTCTTC | CASSPVDRKQFF
TRBD1 | TRBJ1-1 | TRBV5-1 | few | TGCGCCAGCAGCTTGCTTCTCCGGACAGGGTCGGGAGCGGGTGAAGCTTTCTTT | CASSLLLRTGSGAGEAFF
- | TRBJ1-2 | TRBV6-2/TRBV6-3 | few | TGTGCCAGCAGTTACAGGATCACAGGTCCGATATCTGGCTACACCTTC | CASSYRITGPISGYTF
- | TRBJ2-5 | TRBV7-6 | - | TGTGCCAGCAGCTCTTCAGGGGCGCAGGGGACCCAGTACTTC | CASSSSGAQGTQYF
- | TRBJ2-2 | TRBV12-3/TRBV12-4 | many | TGTGCCAGCAGTTATACCGGGGTGACCGGGGAGCTGTTTTTT | CASSYTGVTGELFF
TRBD1 | TRBJ2-1 | TRBV10-2 | many | TGCGCCAGCAGTAGACAGGGGCTGGAGCAGTTCTTC | CASSRQGLEQFF
TRBD1 | TRBJ1-2 | TRBV6-5 | many | TGTGCCAGCAGGGGCAGGACAGGGTATGGCTACACCTTC | CASRGRTGYGYTF
- | TRBJ1-5 | TRBV7-2 | - | TGTGCCAGCAGCTCCAGAACGGGGAGGGATCAGCCCCAGCATTTT | CASSSRTGRDQPQHF